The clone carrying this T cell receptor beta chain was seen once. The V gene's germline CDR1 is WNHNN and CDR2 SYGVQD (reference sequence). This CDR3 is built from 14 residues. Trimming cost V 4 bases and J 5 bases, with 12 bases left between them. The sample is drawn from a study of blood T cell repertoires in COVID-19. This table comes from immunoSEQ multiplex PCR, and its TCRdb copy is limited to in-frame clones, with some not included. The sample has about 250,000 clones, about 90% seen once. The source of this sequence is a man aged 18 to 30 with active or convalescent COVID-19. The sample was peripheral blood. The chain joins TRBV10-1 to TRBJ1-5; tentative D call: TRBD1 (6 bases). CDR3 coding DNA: TGCGCCAGCAGTGCAGGGGCGGTAGATCAGCCCCAGCATTTT. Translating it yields CASSAGAVDQPQHF.